This TCR beta chain stems from a study of blood T cell repertoires in COVID-19. The germline V and J ends were trimmed by 0 bases and 4 bases, with 13 bases remaining between them. Germline lookup yields CDR1 SGHRS and CDR2 YFSETQ. This CDR3 has 15 residues. Sequenced by immunoSEQ multiplex PCR; TCRdb stores in-frame clones only, minus some. The sample has around 290,000 clones, approximately 85% seen once. The sample was PBMCs or T cells enriched from blood (not recorded which). This receptor was taken from a woman aged 25 to 39 who had recovered from COVID-19. The chain links TRBV5-1 to TRBJ1-1; D call uncertain. CDR3 sequence reads: CASSLDRSLSTEAFF. DNA for the CDR3: TGCGCCAGCAGCTTGGATCGGTCCTTGAGCACTGAAGCTTTCTTT.